These T cell receptor beta chains were read from a single sample in a study of cytomegalovirus exposure and HLA in healthy donors. Data came from immunoSEQ multiplex PCR; TCRdb stores just in-frame clones and leaves some out. This table holds about 140,000 clones, 75% to 80% found once. The sequencing sample was made of PBMCs. These TCRs come from a man between 18 and 35 years old in good health and CMV-seronegative. The CDR3 runs from the conserved cysteine through the conserved F or W. Fields, in order: J gene, clone size, D gene, V gene, CDR3 DNA, CDR3 protein. D genes are given only for firm matches. Clone size, where shown, is once, few, many, or a class for clones that have expanded.

j_gene: TRBJ2-7; abundance: -; d_gene: -; v_gene: TRBV28; CDR3nt: TGTGCCAGCAGTCTCGGGGGCTACGAGCAGTACTTC; CDR3aa: CASSLGGYEQYF
j_gene: TRBJ2-5; abundance: -; d_gene: TRBD2; v_gene: TRBV7-8; CDR3nt: TGTGCCAGCAGCTTAGAGTGGCGGGACCCAGCGGGGGAGACCCAGTACTTC; CDR3aa: CASSLEWRDPAGETQYF
j_gene: TRBJ1-1; abundance: -; d_gene: -; v_gene: TRBV27; CDR3nt: TGTGCCAGCCGCACAGGCAACCCGAACACTGAAGCTTTCTTT; CDR3aa: CASRTGNPNTEAFF
j_gene: TRBJ2-3; abundance: -; d_gene: TRBD2; v_gene: TRBV9; CDR3nt: TGTGCCAGCAGCGTAGAAGCTAGCGGGGGCAATACGCAGTATTTT; CDR3aa: CASSVEASGGNTQYF
j_gene: TRBJ2-3; abundance: once; d_gene: -; v_gene: TRBV10-1; CDR3nt: TGCGCCAGCAGTGATGGGACTTTCGAGCTTACAGATACGCAGTATTTT; CDR3aa: CASSDGTFELTDTQYF
j_gene: TRBJ2-5; abundance: -; d_gene: TRBD1; v_gene: TRBV11-3; CDR3nt: TGTGCCAGCAGCCTAGGACAGGGGGAGCAGTACTTC; CDR3aa: CASSLGQGEQYF
j_gene: TRBJ1-1; abundance: -; d_gene: TRBD1; v_gene: TRBV9; CDR3nt: TGTGCCAGCAGCGTTACAGGGGGCAGGAACACTGAAGCTTTCTTT; CDR3aa: CASSVTGGRNTEAFF
j_gene: TRBJ2-2; abundance: -; d_gene: TRBD2; v_gene: TRBV19; CDR3nt: TGTGCCAGTAGGGTAGCGGGAGTAGATACCGGGGAGCTGTTTTTT; CDR3aa: CASRVAGVDTGELFF
j_gene: TRBJ2-3; abundance: -; d_gene: -; v_gene: TRBV18; CDR3nt: TGTGCCAGCTCGCCTGCCGGGGGAGCTAGCACAGATACGCAGTATTTT; CDR3aa: CASSPAGGASTDTQYF
j_gene: TRBJ2-7; abundance: few; d_gene: TRBD1; v_gene: TRBV5-1; CDR3nt: TGCGCCAGCAGCTGGGACAGGTCCTACGAGCAGTACTTC; CDR3aa: CASSWDRSYEQYF
j_gene: TRBJ1-4; abundance: -; d_gene: -; v_gene: TRBV30; CDR3nt: TGTGCCTGGGGTAGACAGTTGAATAATGAAAAACTGTTTTTT; CDR3aa: CAWGRQLNNEKLFF
j_gene: TRBJ2-1; abundance: few; d_gene: -; v_gene: TRBV27; CDR3nt: TGTGCCAGCAGGTTAGCGGAGAGCTCCTACAATGAGCAGTTCTTC; CDR3aa: CASRLAESSYNEQFF
j_gene: TRBJ1-2; abundance: -; d_gene: -; v_gene: TRBV6-5; CDR3nt: TGTGCCAGCAGCAGGGCGAATAAGGGCTACACCTTC; CDR3aa: CASSRANKGYTF
j_gene: TRBJ2-1; abundance: -; d_gene: -; v_gene: TRBV21-1; CDR3nt: TGTGCCAGCAGCAAGACTAGCGGGGGTTCGGATGAGCAGTTCTTC; CDR3aa: CASSKTSGGSDEQFF
j_gene: TRBJ2-7; abundance: -; d_gene: TRBD1; v_gene: TRBV9; CDR3nt: TGTGCCAGCTCGACAGGGAGCGAGCAGTACTTC; CDR3aa: CASSTGSEQYF
j_gene: TRBJ1-1; abundance: -; d_gene: -; v_gene: TRBV5-5; CDR3nt: TGTGCCAGCAGCTTGCTGTCAGGGAGGTTGAACACTGAAGCTTTCTTT; CDR3aa: CASSLLSGRLNTEAFF
j_gene: TRBJ2-3; abundance: -; d_gene: TRBD2; v_gene: TRBV6-5; CDR3nt: TGTGCCAGCAGTACAGCGGGGGGGCTTTTGGATACGCAGTATTTT; CDR3aa: CASSTAGGLLDTQYF
j_gene: TRBJ1-5; abundance: -; d_gene: -; v_gene: TRBV27; CDR3nt: TGTGCCAGCAGCCCCCAGGGAAGCAATCAGCCCCAGCATTTT; CDR3aa: CASSPQGSNQPQHF
j_gene: TRBJ2-1; abundance: -; d_gene: TRBD2; v_gene: TRBV7-9; CDR3nt: TGTGCCAGCAGCTCCATAGCGGGACCCCTCTACAATGAGCAGTTCTTC; CDR3aa: CASSSIAGPLYNEQFF
j_gene: TRBJ1-2; abundance: -; d_gene: -; v_gene: TRBV30; CDR3nt: TGTGCCTGGAGTGTTCCTGGGGAGGGGAACTATGGCTACACCTTC; CDR3aa: CAWSVPGEGNYGYTF
j_gene: TRBJ2-7; abundance: -; d_gene: -; v_gene: TRBV5-1; CDR3nt: TGCGCCAGCAGCACAGGTGGGGGAGGTACCTACGAGCAGTACTTC; CDR3aa: CASSTGGGGTYEQYF
j_gene: TRBJ2-7; abundance: -; d_gene: TRBD1; v_gene: TRBV28; CDR3nt: TGTGCCAGCAGTCGCACAGGGGGAAGCTCCTACGAGCAGTACTTC; CDR3aa: CASSRTGGSSYEQYF
j_gene: TRBJ1-1; abundance: -; d_gene: -; v_gene: TRBV9; CDR3nt: TGTGCCAGCAAAGGGGGGGGAGGCACTGAAGCTTTCTTT; CDR3aa: CASKGGGGTEAFF
j_gene: TRBJ2-2; abundance: -; d_gene: -; v_gene: TRBV6-1; CDR3nt: -; CDR3aa: CASILDRGPTGELFF
j_gene: TRBJ2-2; abundance: -; d_gene: -; v_gene: TRBV6-4; CDR3nt: TGTGCCAGCAGTGAGGCAGGGGACACCGGGGAGCTGTTTTTT; CDR3aa: CASSEAGDTGELFF
j_gene: TRBJ2-1; abundance: few; d_gene: TRBD2; v_gene: TRBV29-1; CDR3nt: TGCAGCTCCCGACTAGCGGGAGGGCCTCTGTATGAGCAGTTCTTC; CDR3aa: CSSRLAGGPLYEQFF
j_gene: TRBJ1-1; abundance: -; d_gene: -; v_gene: TRBV18; CDR3nt: TGTGCCAGCTCACCAAAAACAGGGAACACTGAAGCTTTCTTT; CDR3aa: CASSPKTGNTEAFF
j_gene: TRBJ2-3; abundance: once; d_gene: TRBD1; v_gene: TRBV7-6; CDR3nt: TGTGCCAGCAGCTTCGGGACAGAGATTAAGGATACGCAGTATTTT; CDR3aa: CASSFGTEIKDTQYF
j_gene: TRBJ2-7; abundance: -; d_gene: -; v_gene: TRBV29-1; CDR3nt: TGCAGCGTTGACCGGGGGGCCGGAGCCTACGAGCAGTACTTC; CDR3aa: CSVDRGAGAYEQYF
j_gene: TRBJ2-5; abundance: -; d_gene: -; v_gene: TRBV18; CDR3nt: TGTGCCAGCTCACCCCAGGGGCTCCGAAACCAAGAGACCCAGTACTTC; CDR3aa: CASSPQGLRNQETQYF
j_gene: TRBJ2-3; abundance: -; d_gene: TRBD2; v_gene: TRBV11-3; CDR3nt: TGTGCCAGCAGCTTGTTGTATAGCGGGAGTAGCACAGATACGCAGTATTTT; CDR3aa: CASSLLYSGSSTDTQYF
j_gene: TRBJ2-7; abundance: -; d_gene: TRBD2; v_gene: TRBV7-2; CDR3nt: TGTGCCAGCACCTTGGGACTAGGGGATTCCTACGAGCAGTACTTC; CDR3aa: CASTLGLGDSYEQYF
j_gene: TRBJ2-3; abundance: -; d_gene: TRBD1; v_gene: TRBV5-6; CDR3nt: TGTGCCAGCAGCTTGAAAGACAGGGGTGGCACAGATACGCAGTATTTT; CDR3aa: CASSLKDRGGTDTQYF
j_gene: TRBJ1-2; abundance: -; d_gene: TRBD1; v_gene: TRBV11-3; CDR3nt: TGTGCCAGCGAGTCGTTGGACAGGGGAGACTATGGCTACACCTTC; CDR3aa: CASESLDRGDYGYTF
j_gene: TRBJ2-3; abundance: -; d_gene: -; v_gene: TRBV29-1; CDR3nt: TGCAGCGTTGAAGATCGAATGTCAGGGGTAAGCACAGATACGCAGTATTTT; CDR3aa: CSVEDRMSGVSTDTQYF
j_gene: TRBJ1-2; abundance: -; d_gene: -; v_gene: TRBV27; CDR3nt: TGTGCCAGCAGTTTCGGCCCAGCGTATGGCTACACCTTC; CDR3aa: CASSFGPAYGYTF
j_gene: TRBJ2-2; abundance: -; d_gene: TRBD1; v_gene: TRBV7-9; CDR3nt: TGTGCCAGCAGCCGGGGACAGGCGAACACCGGGGAGCTGTTTTTT; CDR3aa: CASSRGQANTGELFF
j_gene: TRBJ2-7; abundance: -; d_gene: TRBD1; v_gene: TRBV9; CDR3nt: TGTGCCAGCAGCGTAGGCCAGGGGGCCACCGAGCAGTACTTC; CDR3aa: CASSVGQGATEQYF
j_gene: TRBJ1-2; abundance: -; d_gene: TRBD1; v_gene: TRBV12-5; CDR3nt: TGTGCTAGTGGTTTGTTGACAGGGGCCCGTGGCTACACCTTC; CDR3aa: CASGLLTGARGYTF
j_gene: TRBJ2-1; abundance: -; d_gene: -; v_gene: TRBV27; CDR3nt: TGTGCCAGCAGTCCCTCCTGGGGCGTACTGCCCAATGAGCAGTTCTTC; CDR3aa: CASSPSWGVLPNEQFF
j_gene: TRBJ2-5; abundance: -; d_gene: -; v_gene: TRBV28; CDR3nt: TGTGCCAGCAGTTTGACGAGCGGTCCCCAAGAGACCCAGTACTTC; CDR3aa: CASSLTSGPQETQYF
j_gene: TRBJ2-5; abundance: few; d_gene: TRBD2; v_gene: TRBV25-1; CDR3nt: TGTGCCAGCAGTGTGGGTAGCGGGAATGTAGAGACCCAGTACTTC; CDR3aa: CASSVGSGNVETQYF
j_gene: TRBJ1-1; abundance: few; d_gene: TRBD1; v_gene: TRBV7-3; CDR3nt: TGTGCCAGCAGCCTCGGACAGGGTAACACTGAAGCTTTCTTT; CDR3aa: CASSLGQGNTEAFF
j_gene: TRBJ1-1; abundance: -; d_gene: -; v_gene: TRBV25-1; CDR3nt: TGTGCCAGCAGTCAGAAAACTGAAGCTTTCTTT; CDR3aa: CASSQKTEAFF